The present T cell receptor (beta chain) was sequenced within a study of T-cell memory formation after mild COVID-19 (dated by TCRdb to about 2021). The study in broad terms: TCR sequence clusters from the two donors were found to be largely donor specific. The cohort comprised two young, previously healthy adult volunteers, one female and one male. In a couple of donors, T-cell clones that expanded and contracted after mild COVID-19 were tracked by sequencing TCRalpha and TCRbeta repertoires over time.

The listed sequencing device is Illumina NovaSeq 6000. TCRalpha and TCRbeta cDNA libraries were constructed by 5'RACE with constant-segment primers, with sample barcodes and unique molecular identifiers being introduced. Trizol reagent was used to extract RNA from every sample. The libraries were amplified in two PCR steps, and the second step added a second sample barcode and Illumina TruSeq adapters. The libraries were sequenced on an Illumina NovaSeq using 2 x 150 bp paired-end reads. The paper's processing steps were these. Reads were demultiplexed and collapsed into UMI-guided consensus sequences with migec v1.2.7. With mixcr v2.1.11, UMI consensuses were aligned to TRA and TRB V and J templates and assembled into clonotypes. Clonotypes were classified as expanded or contracted when called significant by both edgeR and NoisET, with noise models trained on biological replicates. For edgeR calls, the thresholds were a false discovery rate-adjusted p below 0.01 and a log2 fold-change of 1. As an exploratory analysis of dynamics, PCA with hierarchical clustering was applied to max-normalized trajectories of the 1000 most abundant clonotypes. Separately sequenced CD4+ and CD8+ repertoires were used to assign the CD4 or CD8 phenotype of responding clones. TCRdb trimmed public reads at Q25 via fastp, called clones via MiXCR and kept in-frame beta chains. Entries that share a CDR3 protein sequence are merged under the most common genes and DNA. The V and J calls here are based on TCRdb, not the publication. The sample table records around 300,000 distinct CDR3 sequences; around 15% of these occur just once. The leading ten clones occupy 20% to 25% of the sample.

The germline V gene sets CDR1 to SGDLS and CDR2 to YYNGEE. Deletion took 3 bases off V and 6 bases off J, with a span of 15 bases between the germline ends. From the cysteine through the phenylalanine, the CDR3 covers 14 amino acids. Of all the DNA, just the CDR3 is kept, 42 bases in frame from base 1. Ficoll-Paque density gradient centrifugation was the method used to isolate PBMCs. General findings and caveats noted by the study authors: Clones contracting from day 15 to 85 had balanced CD4/CD8 phenotypes, while a second wave expanding from day 15 to 37 was biased towards CD4+. Contracting CD4+ clones were found mainly in CM and EM memory subsets, while CD8+ clones were enriched in EMRA. SARS-CoV-2 specificity was not confirmed for the second-wave clones peaking on day 37. The study included only a couple of mild cases, and larger cohorts that include severe cases with pre-infection samples were judged to be necessary. Some responding clones were found in pre-infection memory, which suggests that pre-existing cross-reactive memory T cells took part in the SARS-CoV-2 response.

Note on this clonotype: Its cognate antigen has yet to be identified. No base qualities exist here, and no much larger clone lies one base off it.

This clonotype was sampled from a man aged 18-30 years who had mild COVID-19 (a few samples of this study predate the infection). The sample titles of this study are shuffled in the database, so cell type and time point are left out; the donor was told from shared clones. The chain links TRBV9 with TRBJ1-1, with the D gene too uncertain to name. Material for sequencing was PBMCs or a T cell subset sorted from them (not recorded which). The DNA sequence is as follows: TGTGCCAGCAGCGCGGAAGGTTGGGCCTCTGAAGCTTTCTTT. Its coded protein is CASSAEGWASEAFF.